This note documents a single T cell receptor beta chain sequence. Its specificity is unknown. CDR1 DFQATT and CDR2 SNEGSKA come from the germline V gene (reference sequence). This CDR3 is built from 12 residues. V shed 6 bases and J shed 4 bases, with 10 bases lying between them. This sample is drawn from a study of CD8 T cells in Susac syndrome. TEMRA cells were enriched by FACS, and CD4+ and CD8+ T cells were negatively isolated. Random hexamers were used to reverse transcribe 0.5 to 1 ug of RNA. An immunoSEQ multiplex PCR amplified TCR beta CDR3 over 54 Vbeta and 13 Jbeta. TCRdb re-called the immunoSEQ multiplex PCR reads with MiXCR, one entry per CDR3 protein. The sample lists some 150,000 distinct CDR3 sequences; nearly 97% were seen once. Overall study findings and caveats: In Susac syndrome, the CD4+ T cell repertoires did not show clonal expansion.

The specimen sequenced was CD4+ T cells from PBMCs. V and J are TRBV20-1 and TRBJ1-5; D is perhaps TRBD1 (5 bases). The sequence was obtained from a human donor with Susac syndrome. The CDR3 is CSAARVNQPQHF. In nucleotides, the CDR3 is TGCAGTGCGGCCAGGGTGAATCAGCCCCAGCATTTT.